The 7 T cell receptor beta chains below come from one sample, sequenced in a study of shared clonotypes between healthy human individuals. Clones were read by immunoSEQ multiplex PCR, and TCRdb kept only the in-frame ones, dropping some. The data show roughly 2,300,000 clones, under 95% seen once. The sequenced sample was naive CD4+ T cells from PBMCs. Subset noted: CD45RA+ positively selected. Receptors were obtained from a young man in good health. Some clones in this sample may be carry-over from other donors' samples.

This clone appeared a single time. This chain uses TRBV10-3 with TRBJ2-1; 7 nucleotides agree with TRBD1. This CDR3 has 15 residues. Germline V gene data show CDR1 as ENHRY and CDR2 as SYGVKD. Trimming took 4 bases from V and 3 from J; bases not matched to a gene: 6. The CDR3 is CAISGGTEDYNEQFF. The CDR3 DNA is TGTGCCATCAGTGGAGGGACAGAGGACTACAATGAGCAGTTCTTC.

The chain carries TRBV21-1 and TRBJ2-1; the listed D gene, TRBD1, was not tested against the DNA. TRBV21-1 is listed as a pseudogene. The CDR3 loop spans 19 amino acids. CDR3 amino acids: CASTKYPPPGQGWSNEQFF. In DNA form, the CDR3 reads TGTGCCAGCACGAAGTACCCCCCGCCGGGACAGGGGTGGTCGAATGAGCAGTTCTTC.

This clone came up once. The V gene is TRBV7-2, the J gene TRBJ1-2; no clear D gene. Germline V CDR1 and CDR2: SGHTA, FQGNSA. This CDR3 has 13 amino acids. Trimming removed 4 bases from V and 8 bases from J, with 14 bases in between. The CDR3 spells CASSSRRVRGYTF. The CDR3 DNA sequence: TGTGCCAGCAGCTCCCGTAGGGTTCGCGGCTACACCTTC.

The chain links TRBV7-9 to TRBJ1-6; 7 bases are a match to TRBD1. V shed 3 bases and J 9 bases; nucleotides not matched to a gene: 5. Germline CDR1 and CDR2: SEHNR and FQNEAQ (reference sequence). This CDR3 has 14 residues. The CDR3 here is CASSFDRAPSPLHF. The DNA for the CDR3 is TGTGCCAGCAGCTTCGACAGGGCCCCTTCACCCCTCCACTTT.

In this sample, this clone turned up a few times. In nucleotides, the CDR3 is TGCGCCAGCAGTGAGTGGGTAGCAGGGGGAGGTAGGCCCCAGCATTTT. Its protein is CASSEWVAGGGRPQHF. The J gene is TRBJ1-5, the V gene TRBV10-1; 7 nucleotides agree with TRBD1. V was pared by 1 base and J by 9 bases, with 12 bases of the junction left unmatched. Germline lookup yields CDR1 WNHNN and CDR2 SYGVQD (reference sequence). The CDR3 has 16 amino acids.

The chain employs TRBV7-8 and TRBJ1-2; tentatively, D is TRBD1 (5 bases). This CDR3 spans 14 amino acids. The germline V and J ends were trimmed by 0 bases and 5 bases, with 10 bases remaining between them. Germline V gene lookup returns CDR1 SGHVS and CDR2 FQNEAQ. The CDR3 protein is CASSLASGGYGYTF. The CDR3 DNA reads TGTGCCAGCAGCTTAGCGTCCGGGGGATATGGCTACACCTTC.

A few counts support this clone. The chain joins TRBV28 to TRBJ1-5; D is unresolved. CDR1 and CDR2 (germline): MDHEN, SYDVKM. This CDR3 region has 13 residues. Trimming stripped 5 bases from V and 4 bases from J, with 9 bases between. The DNA of the CDR3 is TGTGCCAGCAGTCGCACACAAAATCAGCCCCAGCATTTT. Translating gives CASSRTQNQPQHF.